This TCR beta chain is from a study of regulatory T cells in long-lasting Graves disease. On the study more broadly: Persistence in Graves' disease denoted antithyroid drug use beyond 5 years alongside positive TSH receptor antibodies.

The time point was: persistent/refractory GD, antithyroid drugs over 5 years with positive TRAb. PBMC-derived RNA was used for the TCR library. Details on this clonotype: What it binds is unknown.

Study conclusions and caveats: Under persistent disease, TRBV28, TRBJ1-2 and TRBJ2-5 were used preferentially. Study of thyroid tissue was not done, with only peripheral blood studied.

Researchers made TCR beta libraries by using iRepertoire HTBI primers and running Arm-PCR on CDR3 regions. Original processing methods: Across all samples, under 65 TRBV segments and about 14 TRBJ segments were identified. TCRdb called the multiplex PCR reads again in MiXCR, with one record for every CDR3 protein. The V and J calls were not made by the authors but by TCRdb's processing. This sample has around 450,000 distinct CDR3 sequences, with 20% to 25% found just once. The CDR3 covers 13 residues. The V and J ends lost 5 bases and 3 bases respectively, with 11 bases between them. Germline values: CDR1 MNHEY, CDR2 SMNVEV (reference sequence).

The TCR sequence derives from a female donor with Graves disease. Material: peripheral blood mononuclear cells (PBMCs), obtained when the disease was refractory, from a patient treated with antithyroid drugs. The rearrangement uses TRBV27 and TRBJ2-7; a possible D gene is TRBD2 (5 bases). The CDR3 sequence: CASSTRGDYEQYF. The CDR3 region has the DNA TGTGCCAGCAGTACCCGGGGTGACTACGAGCAGTACTTC.